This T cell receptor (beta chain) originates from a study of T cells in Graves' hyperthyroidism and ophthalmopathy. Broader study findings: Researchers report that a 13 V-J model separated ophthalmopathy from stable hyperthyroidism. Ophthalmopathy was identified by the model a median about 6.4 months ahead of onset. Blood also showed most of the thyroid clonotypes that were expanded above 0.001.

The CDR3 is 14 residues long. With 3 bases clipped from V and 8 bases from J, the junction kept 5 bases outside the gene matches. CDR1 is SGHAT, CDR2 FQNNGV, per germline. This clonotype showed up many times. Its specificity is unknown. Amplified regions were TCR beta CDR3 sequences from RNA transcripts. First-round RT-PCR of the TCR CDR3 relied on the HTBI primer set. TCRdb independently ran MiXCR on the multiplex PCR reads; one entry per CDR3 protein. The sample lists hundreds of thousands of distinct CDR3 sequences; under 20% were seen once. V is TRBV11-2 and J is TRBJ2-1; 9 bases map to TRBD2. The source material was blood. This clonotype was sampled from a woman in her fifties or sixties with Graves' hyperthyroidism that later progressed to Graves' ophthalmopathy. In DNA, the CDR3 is TGTGCCAGCAGCTTTGGGCGGGGGGGAGATGAGCAGTTCTTC. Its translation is CASSFGRGGDEQFF.